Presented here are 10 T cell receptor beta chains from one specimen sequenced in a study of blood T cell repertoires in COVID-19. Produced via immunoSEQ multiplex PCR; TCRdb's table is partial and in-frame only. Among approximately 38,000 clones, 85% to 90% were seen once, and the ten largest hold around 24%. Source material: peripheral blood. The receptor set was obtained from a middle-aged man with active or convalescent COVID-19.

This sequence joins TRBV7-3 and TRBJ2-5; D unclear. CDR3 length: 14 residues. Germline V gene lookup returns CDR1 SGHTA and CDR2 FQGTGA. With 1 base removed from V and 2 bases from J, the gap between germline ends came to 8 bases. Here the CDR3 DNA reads TGTGCCAGCAGCTTAAACGGCGGACAAGAGACCCAGTACTTC. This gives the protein CASSLNGGQETQYF.

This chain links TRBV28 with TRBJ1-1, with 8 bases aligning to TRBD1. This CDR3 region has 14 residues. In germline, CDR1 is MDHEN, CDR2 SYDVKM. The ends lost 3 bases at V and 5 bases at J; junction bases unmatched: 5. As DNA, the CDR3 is TGTGCCAGCAGTTTCAGGACAGGGAATACTGAAGCTTTCTTT. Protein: CASSFRTGNTEAFF.

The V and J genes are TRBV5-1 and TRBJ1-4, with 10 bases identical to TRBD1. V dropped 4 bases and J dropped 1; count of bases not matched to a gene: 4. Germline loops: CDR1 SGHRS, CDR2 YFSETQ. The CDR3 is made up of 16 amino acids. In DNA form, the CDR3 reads TGCGCCAGCAGCCCCGGGGACAGGGGAACTAATGAAAAACTGTTTTTT. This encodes CASSPGDRGTNEKLFF.

The CDR3 DNA sequence: TGCGCCAGCAGCCGACAGGGGGATTTAACCGGGGAGCTGTTTTTT. It encodes CASSRQGDLTGELFF. The gene calls are TRBV5-1 and TRBJ2-2; 9 bases line up with TRBD1. The germline V gene has CDR1 SGHRS and CDR2 YFSETQ. Trimming took 4 bases from V and 5 from J; bases not matched to a gene: 6. The CDR3 is made up of 15 amino acids.

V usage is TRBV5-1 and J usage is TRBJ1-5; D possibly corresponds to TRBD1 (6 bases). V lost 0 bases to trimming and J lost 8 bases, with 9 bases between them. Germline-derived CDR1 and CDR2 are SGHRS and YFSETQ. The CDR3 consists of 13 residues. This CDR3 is CASSLVGGEPQHF. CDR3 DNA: TGCGCCAGCAGCTTGGTTGGGGGCGAGCCCCAGCATTTT.

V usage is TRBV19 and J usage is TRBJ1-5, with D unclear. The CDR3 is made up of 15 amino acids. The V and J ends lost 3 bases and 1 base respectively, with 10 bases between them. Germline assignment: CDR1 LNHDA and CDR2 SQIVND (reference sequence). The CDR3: CASSMADTSNQPQHF. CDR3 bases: TGTGCCAGTAGTATGGCAGATACAAGCAATCAGCCCCAGCATTTT.

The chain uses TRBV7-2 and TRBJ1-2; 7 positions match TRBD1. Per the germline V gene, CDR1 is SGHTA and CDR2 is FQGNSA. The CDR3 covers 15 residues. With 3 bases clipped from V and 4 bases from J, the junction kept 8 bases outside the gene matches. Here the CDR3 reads CASSLGDRLLYGYTF. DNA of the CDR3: TGTGCCAGCAGCTTGGGGGACAGATTACTCTATGGCTACACCTTC. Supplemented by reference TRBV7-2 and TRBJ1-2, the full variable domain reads GAGVSQSPSNKVTEKGKDVELRCDPISGHTALYWYRQSLGQGLEFLIYFQGNSAPDKSGLPSDRFSAERTGGSVSTLTIQRTQQEDSAVYLCASSLGDRLLYGYTFGSGTRLTVV.

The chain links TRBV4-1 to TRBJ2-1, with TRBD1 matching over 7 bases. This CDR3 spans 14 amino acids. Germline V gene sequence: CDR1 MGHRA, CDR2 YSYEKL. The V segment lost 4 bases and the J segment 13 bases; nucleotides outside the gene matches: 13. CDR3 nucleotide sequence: TGCGCCAGCAGCCTCCAAGTGGACAGGACGGTCCAGTTCTTC. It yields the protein CASSLQVDRTVQFF.

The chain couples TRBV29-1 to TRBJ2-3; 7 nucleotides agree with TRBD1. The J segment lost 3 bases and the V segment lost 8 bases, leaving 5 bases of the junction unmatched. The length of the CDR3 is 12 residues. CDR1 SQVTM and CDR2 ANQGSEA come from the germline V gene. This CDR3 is CSTRQGTDTQYF. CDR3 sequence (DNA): TGCAGCACCCGACAGGGAACAGATACGCAGTATTTT.

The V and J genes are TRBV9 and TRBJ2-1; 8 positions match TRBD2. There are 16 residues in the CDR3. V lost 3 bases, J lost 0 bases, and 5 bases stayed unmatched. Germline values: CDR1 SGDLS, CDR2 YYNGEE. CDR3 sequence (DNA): TGTGCCAGCAGCGCAACGGGGGGGAGCTCCTACAATGAGCAGTTCTTC. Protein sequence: CASSATGGSSYNEQFF.